Ten or more counts support the clone carrying this TCR beta chain. Cases classed as stable hyperthyroidism had no ophthalmopathy within 18 months of follow-up. Out of around 9.5 ml of fresh peripheral blood, PBMCs were obtained. The data stem from a study of Graves' ophthalmopathy and Graves' hyperthyroidism. RNA transcripts yielded amplified TCR beta CDR3 regions. A first-round RT-PCR used HTBI primers, followed by a second-round multiplex PCR. Each CDR3 protein gets one entry after TCRdb re-called the multiplex PCR reads with MiXCR. The table shows 400,000 to 450,000 distinct CDR3 sequences, with roughly 20% occurring only once. This CDR3 is 16 amino acids long. V trimming: 6 bases; J trimming: 1 base; junction bases outside the gene matches: 10.

Sequenced: peripheral blood. The rearrangement joins TRBV12-3 or TRBV12-4 to TRBJ2-5, with TRBD2 matching over 8 bases. This receptor was taken from a young woman with stable Graves' hyperthyroidism. CDR3 coding DNA: TGTGCCAGCAGACCACAGCGGGGGCCTTCCCAAGAGACCCAGTACTTC. It is translated as CASRPQRGPSQETQYF.